In this sample, the clone carrying this TCR beta chain turned up many times. Antigen specificity is unknown. Authors of the study amplified TCR beta CDR3 regions from RNA transcripts. Using the HTBI primer set, a first-round RT-PCR was run on the TCR CDR3. TCRdb called the multiplex PCR reads again in MiXCR, with one record for every CDR3 protein. The data hold 100,000 to 140,000 distinct CDR3 sequences, with 16% observed a single time. These data belong to a study of T cells in Graves' hyperthyroidism and ophthalmopathy. The germline V and J ends were trimmed by 1 base and 0 bases, with 7 bases remaining between them. The CDR3 is 15 residues long. Germline assignment: CDR1 MDHEN and CDR2 SYDVKM. Findings and limits, study-wide: Most expanded thyroid clonotypes above 0.001 also appeared in blood.

What was sequenced was blood. This TCR was sampled from a woman aged 45-60 years with Graves' hyperthyroidism. The chain combines TRBV28 with TRBJ2-4; D unresolved. CDR3 in amino acids: CASSLSRLAKNIQYF. As DNA, the CDR3 is TGTGCCAGCAGTTTATCTCGACTAGCCAAAAACATTCAGTACTTC.